This passage covers 16 T cell receptor beta chains from one sample sequenced in a study of blood T cells in healthy people across ages. Sample-barcoded 5' priming and a J-beta primer mix drove a second PCR of roughly 6 to 12 cycles. TCRdb re-called the 5' RACE reads with MiXCR, one entry per CDR3 protein. This sample has about 1,600,000 distinct CDR3 sequences; approximately 40% occur once, and the top ten carry roughly 7.9%. The sample was blood. All receptors come from a woman between 18 and 29 years old in good health.

This chain uses TRBV20-1 with TRBJ2-1, with D perhaps given as TRBD1 or TRBD2 (5 bases each). This CDR3 comprises 13 residues. The germline V gene has CDR1 DFQATT and CDR2 SNEGSKA (reference sequence). V shed 2 bases and J shed 6 bases, with 11 bases lying between them. The CDR3 sequence is CSARIQGVNEQFF. The CDR3 bases are TGCAGTGCTAGAATTCAGGGAGTCAATGAGCAGTTCTTC.

The chain employs TRBV21-1 and TRBJ1-5; the D call TRBD1 from the table was never checked on the DNA. TRBV21-1 is an annotated pseudogene. This CDR3 contains 17 residues. The CDR3 sequence is CASSKFRQGYSNQPQHF. CDR3 nucleotide sequence: TGTGCCAGCAGCAAATTCAGACAGGGTTATAGCAATCAGCCCCAGCATTTT.

The chain couples TRBV28 to TRBJ1-2, with TRBD1 identical over 8 bases. The germline gives CDR1 MDHEN, CDR2 SYDVKM. There are 12 residues in the CDR3. The trim removed 11 bases at V and 1 base at J, leaving 3 bases unmatched. The CDR3 DNA sequence: TGTGCCTCAGGGGGCCTTAACTATGGCTACACCTTC. Protein sequence: CASGGLNYGYTF.

The chain carries TRBV20-1 and TRBJ2-3; 10 nucleotides match TRBD2. This CDR3 is built from 18 residues. J lost 1 base, V lost 0 bases, and 10 bases had no gene match. From germline, CDR1 is DFQATT and CDR2 SNEGSKA (reference sequence). CDR3 sequence: CSARDYQRGGQGTDTQYF. In DNA, the CDR3 is TGCAGTGCTAGAGATTACCAGCGGGGGGGCCAAGGCACAGATACGCAGTATTTT.

The chain carries TRBV7-9 and TRBJ1-1; 7 bases map to TRBD1. This CDR3 comprises 14 residues. Germline V gene sequence: CDR1 SEHNR, CDR2 FQNEAQ (reference sequence). The ends lost 5 bases at V and 4 bases at J; junction bases unmatched: 7. CDR3 sequence reads: CASSPQTGVTEAFF. In DNA, the CDR3 is TGTGCCAGCAGCCCCCAAACAGGGGTCACTGAAGCTTTCTTT.

The genes are TRBV27 and TRBJ2-7; D gene ambiguous. The DNA end lines up better with TRBJ2-4; the J call may be wrong. CDR1 and CDR2 from the germline V gene are MNHEY and SMNVEV (reference sequence). The CDR3 runs 15 residues. The CDR3 region is CASSLSIAGINIQYF. The CDR3 nucleotides are TGTGCCAGCAGTTTATCGATAGCCGGCATAAACATTCAGTACTTC.

V and J are TRBV7-9 and TRBJ2-7; TRBD2 matches at 10 bases. V lost 2 bases and J lost 3; bases outside the gene matches: 4. The CDR3 has 15 residues. Looked up from germline, CDR1 is SEHNR and CDR2 is FQNEAQ (reference sequence). DNA for the CDR3: TGTGCCAGCAGCTTAATACTAGCGGGAAACTACGAGCAGTACTTC. It encodes CASSLILAGNYEQYF.

With regard to this clonotype: At one end the junction does not follow the germline gene, possibly because of a read error. The rearrangement joins TRBV7-2 to TRBJ1-4; 7 nucleotides align to TRBD1. From germline, CDR1 is SGHTA and CDR2 FQGNSA. This CDR3 has 14 amino acids. The CDR3 spells CASSFQGVNEELFF. The CDR3 DNA reads as TGTGCCAGCAGCTTTCAGGGGGTTAATGAAGAACTGTTTTTT.

This clonotype was counted many times. The gene calls are TRBV29-1 and TRBJ2-7; TRBD1 matches at 8 bases. J was trimmed by 2 bases and V by 5 bases; bases with no gene match: 5. Germline V lookup: CDR1 SQVTM, CDR2 ANQGSEA. The CDR3 spans 13 residues. The CDR3 DNA follows: TGCAGCGTTTTGGGACAGGACACCTACGAGCAGTACTTC. The encoded protein is CSVLGQDTYEQYF.

The chain couples TRBV9 to TRBJ1-4; the D is unclear. The V end was cut by 0 bases, the J end by 3 bases, with 9 bases between. Germline CDR1 reads SGDLS; CDR2 reads YYNGEE. The CDR3 loop spans 15 amino acids. CDR3 DNA: TGTGCCAGCAGCGTAGGGCGGGGATCTAATGAAAAACTGTTTTTT. Translation gives CASSVGRGSNEKLFF.

This clonotype was picked up many times. This chain links TRBV4-1 with TRBJ1-2, with D unclear. From germline, CDR1 is MGHRA and CDR2 YSYEKL. V was shortened by 2 bases and J by 2 bases, with 12 bases between the two germline ends. The CDR3 spans 15 residues. CDR3 DNA: TGCGCCAGCAGCCAAACCCGGACGGCAAACTATGGCTACACCTTC. Translating gives CASSQTRTANYGYTF.

This chain connects TRBV6-1 to TRBJ2-1; D is perhaps TRBD2 (5 bases). Trimming pared 0 bases from V and 7 bases from J, leaving 22 bases between. The CDR3 sequence is 18 residues long. CDR1 and CDR2 from the germline V gene are MNHNS and SASEGT. CDR3 DNA sequence: TGTGCCAGCAGTGAAGCGTTCGGAGACCTAGCCGCGAAAAATGAGCAGTTCTTC. This sequence encodes CASSEAFGDLAAKNEQFF.

In this sample, this clonotype turned up a few times. The chain has TRBV7-2 and TRBJ2-1, with TRBD2 identical over 7 bases. The V gene's germline CDR1 is SGHTA and CDR2 FQGNSA. The CDR3 spans 16 residues. V gave up 0 bases and J gave up 5 bases; unmatched junction bases: 7. The CDR3 nucleotides read TGTGCCAGCAGCTTAGCCGTATCTAGCGGTAACAATGAGCAGTTCTTC. Translating gives CASSLAVSSGNNEQFF.

The chain combines TRBV29-1 with TRBJ2-5; 14 nucleotides line up with TRBD2. The CDR3 covers 18 residues. CDR1 and CDR2 (germline): SQVTM, ANQGSEA. J was trimmed by 0 bases and V by 5 bases; bases with no gene match: 11. The CDR3 coding sequence is TGCAGCGTTTTGTTCGGGACTAGCGGGAGAGGGGACCAAGAGACCCAGTACTTC. It encodes CSVLFGTSGRGDQETQYF.

The chain employs TRBV7-2 and TRBJ2-1, with 13 bases lining up with TRBD2. This CDR3 region has 14 residues. J lost 16 bases, V lost 5 bases, and 11 bases had no gene match. Per the germline V gene, CDR1 is SGHTA and CDR2 is FQGNSA. CDR3 in amino acids: CASSGWTSGGPHFF. The CDR3, as DNA: TGTGCCAGCAGCGGTTGGACTAGCGGGGGACCGCACTTCTTC.

The V call is TRBV2, the J call TRBJ1-1, with 8 bases lining up with TRBD1. The germline V gene has CDR1 SNHLY and CDR2 FYNNEI. The CDR3 is 13 residues long. V trimming: 1 base; J trimming: 10 bases; junction bases outside the gene matches: 5. The CDR3 reads CASSEDARGRAFF. CDR3 sequence (DNA): TGTGCCAGCAGTGAAGATGCCAGGGGGCGAGCTTTCTTT.